Below, 8 T cell receptor beta chains from the same sample are listed, as sequenced in a study of cytomegalovirus exposure and HLA in healthy donors. PCR used 60 Vbeta primers and 13 Jbeta primers. The assay was immunoSEQ multiplex PCR, and TCRdb's table has in-frame clones only and misses some. In the table there are 200,000 to 300,000 clones, roughly 82% of which are singletons. The sequenced material came from PBMCs. These receptors were collected from a woman aged 40-49 years in good health and CMV-seropositive.

This chain joins TRBV27 and TRBJ2-3; possible D gene TRBD1, 6 bases. This CDR3 has 15 residues. The V end was cut by 1 base, the J end by 0 bases, with 8 bases between. The V gene's germline CDR1 is MNHEY and CDR2 SMNVEV (reference sequence). As DNA, the CDR3 is TGTGCCAGCAGTTTATGGGGGCTTAGCACAGATACGCAGTATTTT. Its protein product is CASSLWGLSTDTQYF.

This chain uses TRBV14 with TRBJ2-7, with TRBD1 identical over 12 bases. The germline gives CDR1 SGHDN, CDR2 FVKESK. Trimming took 4 bases from V and 4 from J; bases not matched to a gene: 2. This CDR3 region has 14 residues. CDR3 protein: CASSPGQGAYEQYF. CDR3 in DNA: TGTGCCAGCAGCCCGGGACAGGGGGCGTACGAGCAGTACTTC.

The V gene is TRBV7-6, the J gene TRBJ1-1; 7 nucleotides align to TRBD1. This CDR3 region has 15 residues. Trimming at V came to 4 bases and at J to 1 base, leaving 6 bases not matched to a gene. CDR1 is SGHVS and CDR2 is FNYEAQ in the germline V gene. Written as DNA, the CDR3 is TGTGCCAGCAGCTCTTATAGACAGGGGAACACTGAAGCTTTCTTT. Residues: CASSSYRQGNTEAFF.

The count of this clone is one. V usage is TRBV4-2 and J usage is TRBJ1-4; D remains unclear. V was cut by 4 bases and J by 10 bases, with 7 bases left in between. The CDR3 covers 11 residues. CDR1 and CDR2 (germline): LGHNA, YNFKEQ. CDR3 sequence reads: CASSPGSKLFF. The CDR3, as DNA: TGTGCCAGCAGCCCCGGTTCAAAACTGTTTTTT.

For the CDR3, the DNA is TGTGCCAGCAGTGAACAAACAGGGAATACGCAGTATTTT. Translating it yields CASSEQTGNTQYF. This chain connects TRBV6-4 to TRBJ2-3, with TRBD1 as a possible D gene (6 bases). The CDR3 consists of 13 residues. CDR1 and CDR2 from the germline V gene are MRHNA and SNTAGT. V lost 3 bases and J 7 bases, leaving 11 bases between the germline ends.

This clone was observed a single time. This chain connects TRBV2 to TRBJ1-1, with TRBD1 matching over 7 bases. Germline loops: CDR1 SNHLY, CDR2 FYNNEI. The CDR3 contains 13 residues. Trimming at V came to 5 bases and at J to 3 bases, leaving 3 bases not matched to a gene. In nucleotides, the CDR3 is TGTGCCAGCAGTCGGGACAGTGACACTGAAGCTTTCTTT. Translated, it gives CASSRDSDTEAFF.

This clone was seen a single time. The chain recombines TRBV5-1 with TRBJ2-3; 9 bases are shared with TRBD1. V trimming: 3 bases; J trimming: 6 bases; junction bases outside the gene matches: 5. Germline values: CDR1 SGHRS, CDR2 YFSETQ. This CDR3 region has 14 residues. The CDR3, as DNA: TGCGCCAGCAGCTCGGACAGGGGATTGGATACGCAGTATTTT. Its protein product is CASSSDRGLDTQYF.

The rearrangement links TRBV4-3 to TRBJ1-1; D unresolved. Germline V CDR1 and CDR2: LGHNA, YSLEER. This CDR3 is built from 12 residues. Trimming pared 1 base from V and 7 bases from J, leaving 7 bases between. The CDR3 spells CASSQGGREAFF. As DNA, the CDR3 is TGCGCCAGCAGCCAAGGTGGGCGTGAAGCTTTCTTT.